The 6 T cell receptor beta chains listed next were all sequenced from one sample in a study of response to subunit inactivated influenza vaccine. TCRdb recomputed calls from the RT-PCR reads with MiXCR, one row per CDR3 protein. This repertoire shows fewer than 550,000 distinct CDR3 sequences, less than 30% found once; its top ten account for approximately 1.9%. The material sequenced was CD4+ T cells sorted from PBMCs, taken around 5 days after vaccination. Receptors originate from a man aged 45 to 65 who received an inactivated influenza vaccine.

There are many counts of this clonotype. The chain combines TRBV6-6 with TRBJ2-5; no definite D call. V lost 8 bases and J lost 5, with 9 bases in between. The CDR3 has 11 residues. Germline V CDR1 and CDR2: MNHNY, SVGAGI (reference sequence). CDR3 DNA: TGTGCCAGCCGTAAAGGGGAGACCCAGTACTTC. Translated, it gives CASRKGETQYF.

The chain has TRBV12-3 or TRBV12-4 and TRBJ2-7, with TRBD1 identical over 9 bases. The CDR3 length is 13 residues. V shed 6 bases and J 7 bases; nucleotides not matched to a gene: 7. In DNA, the CDR3 is TGTGCCAGCAGAACAGGGGGCGCGGGGGAGCAGTACTTC. Its translation is CASRTGGAGEQYF.

The table lists this clonotype with a few counts. The chain is built from TRBV15 and TRBJ2-1; D tentatively fits TRBD1 or TRBD2 (6 bases each). The CDR3 extends over 15 amino acids. With 8 bases removed from V and 6 bases from J, the gap between germline ends came to 20 bases. Germline CDR1 reads LNHNV; CDR2 reads YYDKDF (reference sequence). CDR3 amino acids: CATRRAGGPTNEQFF. Written as DNA, the CDR3 is TGTGCCACCCGCCGGGCCGGGGGCCCGACCAATGAGCAGTTCTTC.

The chain has TRBV2 and TRBJ2-1, with D possibly called TRBD1 or TRBD2 (5 bases each). Germline CDR1 is SNHLY and CDR2 is FYNNEI. The CDR3 runs to 13 residues. Trimming shortened V by 10 bases and J by 4 bases, and 14 bases separated the two germline ends. The DNA of the CDR3 is TGTGCCATCCTGGGGAGACAGTACAATGAGCAGTTCTTC. Its translation is CAILGRQYNEQFF.

This clonotype was detected a few times. The rearrangement uses TRBV7-2 and TRBJ1-6; TRBD1 matches 8 bases. This CDR3 is 15 amino acids long. V lost 6 bases and J lost 5; bases outside the gene matches: 6. CDR1 is SGHTA and CDR2 is FQGNSA in the germline V gene. The CDR3: CASRIQGGDNSPLHF. DNA of the CDR3: TGTGCCAGCAGGATACAGGGGGGGGATAATTCACCCCTCCACTTT.

Written as DNA, the CDR3 is TGTGCCAGCAGCTATGCCTTCGGGAGCGGGGGTCCCTACAATGAGCAGTTCTTC. Its protein product is CASSYAFGSGGPYNEQFF. The chain joins TRBV5-5 to TRBJ2-1, with 8 bases aligning to TRBD2. Germline CDR1 and CDR2: SGHKS and YYEKEE (reference sequence). J gave up 2 bases and V 3 bases, and 13 bases lay outside the gene matches. The CDR3 spans 18 residues.